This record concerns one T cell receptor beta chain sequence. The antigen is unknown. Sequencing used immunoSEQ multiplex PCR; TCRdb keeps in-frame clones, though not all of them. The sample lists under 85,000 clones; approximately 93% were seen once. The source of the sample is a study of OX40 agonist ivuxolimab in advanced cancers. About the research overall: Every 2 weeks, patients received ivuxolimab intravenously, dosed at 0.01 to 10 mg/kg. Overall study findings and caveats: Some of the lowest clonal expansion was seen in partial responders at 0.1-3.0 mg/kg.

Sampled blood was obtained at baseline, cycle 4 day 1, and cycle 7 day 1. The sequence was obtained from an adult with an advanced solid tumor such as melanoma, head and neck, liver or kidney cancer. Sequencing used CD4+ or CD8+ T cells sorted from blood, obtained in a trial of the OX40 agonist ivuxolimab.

The CDR3, as DNA: TGTGCCAGCTTGGAGCGGGTTTACAATGAGCAGTTCTTC. It yields the protein CASLERVYNEQFF. This chain uses TRBV6-6 with TRBJ2-1; D perhaps matches TRBD2 (6 bases). The V end lost 8 bases, the J end lost 4 bases, and 12 bases lay between the germline ends. The CDR3 has 13 amino acids. Germline loops: CDR1 MNHNY, CDR2 SVGAGI (reference sequence).